This T cell receptor (beta chain) was found in a study of blood T cell repertoires in COVID-19. Clones were read by immunoSEQ multiplex PCR, and TCRdb kept only the in-frame ones, dropping some. The table includes fewer than 250,000 clones, roughly four fifths detected once. The V segment lost 5 bases and the J segment 3 bases; nucleotides outside the gene matches: 13. This CDR3 has 16 amino acids. Per the germline V gene, CDR1 is SGHTA and CDR2 is FQGNSA. V and J are TRBV7-2 and TRBJ2-7, with 7 bases aligning to TRBD1. This TCR derives from a man between 60 and 70 years old who had recovered from COVID-19. The sample taken for sequencing was PBMCs or T cells enriched from blood (not recorded which). In nucleotides, the CDR3 is TGTGCCAGCAGCATCCGCTCCGGGACAGACTTCTACGAGCAGTACTTC. It yields the protein CASSIRSGTDFYEQYF.